This T cell receptor (beta chain) was identified during a study of OX40 agonist ivuxolimab in advanced cancers. Whole-study context: An agonistic anti-OX40 (CD134) antibody, ivuxolimab, was used to treat the patients. About 42% of patients had received prior checkpoint inhibitor therapy.

Here immunoSEQ multiplex PCR was the method, and the copy in TCRdb shows in-frame clones only, minus some. The table has about 70,000 clones, around 80% seen once; the top ten hold about 5%. Germline values: CDR1 MNHEY, CDR2 SMNVEV (reference sequence). The junction had 9 bases not matched to a gene; V was cut back by 10 bases and J by 10 bases. The length of the CDR3 is 13 residues. The origin of this receptor is an adult with an advanced solid tumor such as melanoma, head and neck, liver or kidney cancer. The sequencing used CD4+ or CD8+ T cells sorted from blood, collected in a trial of the OX40 agonist ivuxolimab. This sequence joins TRBV27 and TRBJ2-1, with 11 bases identical to TRBD1. The chain's CDR3 is CATADRGPGEQFF. DNA of the CDR3: TGTGCCACCGCGGACAGGGGGCCCGGGGAGCAGTTCTTC.